This T cell receptor (beta chain) was sequenced in a study of T cell changes during pregnancy in multiple sclerosis. Here immunoSEQ multiplex PCR was the method, and the copy in TCRdb shows in-frame clones only, minus some. The sample consists of fewer than 35,000 clones, under 95% of them appearing once. In germline, CDR1 is SGHKS, CDR2 YYEKEE (reference sequence). This CDR3 has 16 residues. V lost 0 bases and J lost 8; bases outside the gene matches: 10. This receptor was obtained from a female donor with multiple sclerosis, enrolled in a pregnancy study. The chain couples TRBV5-5 to TRBJ1-2; 10 nucleotides line up with TRBD1. The source was CD4+ T cells from peripheral blood mononuclear cells, collected after pregnancy. The CDR3 here is CASSLGGTGARRGYTF. The CDR3 DNA reads TGTGCCAGCAGCTTGGGAGGGACAGGGGCCCGAAGAGGCTACACCTTC.